Below, 5 T cell receptor beta chains from the same sample are listed, as sequenced in a study of T cell repertoires in cytomegalovirus infection. The antigens these receptors bind are not known. TCRdb re-analysed the reads in MiXCR, keeping a single row per CDR3 protein. The repertoire holds about 830,000 distinct CDR3 sequences, with approximately 32% as singletons. Material: cultured CD8+ T cells from PBMCs, obtained from culture after CMV antigen stimulation. The receptors shown here come from a human donor in good health (CMV status not recorded). Some clones in this sample may be carry-over from other donors' samples.

This clonotype was observed a few times. The CDR3 sequence is CSVRGGSYNSPLHF. The CDR3 nucleotides read TGCAGTGTCCGGGGAGGGTCCTATAATTCACCCCTCCACTTT. This rearrangement joins TRBV20-1 to TRBJ1-6; no clear D. V lost 7 bases and J lost 1, with 11 bases in between. This CDR3 is built from 14 residues. Germline loops: CDR1 DFQATT, CDR2 SNEGSKA (reference sequence).

The V call is TRBV6-2 or TRBV6-3, the J call TRBJ2-7, with D possibly called TRBD1 or TRBD2 (5 bases each). This CDR3 has 14 amino acids. CDR1 is MNHEY, CDR2 SVGEGT, per germline. Trimming cost V 2 bases and J 5 bases, with 13 bases left between them. The CDR3: CASSYGEGPNEQYV. The CDR3 coding sequence is TGTGCCAGCAGTTACGGTGAGGGACCAAACGAGCAGTACGTC.

This clonotype was seen many times. The chain recombines TRBV7-2 with TRBJ1-1, with D hard to call. Germline values: CDR1 SGHTA, CDR2 FQGNSA. The CDR3 has 14 amino acids. V lost 1 base, J lost 0 bases, and 6 bases lay in between. CDR3 in amino acids: CASSLEAMNTEAFF. The CDR3 DNA follows: TGTGCCAGCAGCTTAGAAGCTATGAACACTGAAGCTTTCTTT.

The rearrangement joins TRBV29-1 to TRBJ2-1, with 12 bases aligning to TRBD2. The CDR3 spans 18 residues. Per the germline V gene, CDR1 is SQVTM and CDR2 is ANQGSEA. V lost 7 bases and J lost 4; bases outside the gene matches: 17. The DNA for the CDR3 is TGCAGCGCTGAGGCCCCCCTAGCGGGGGGGCCGATGTACAATGAGCAGTTCTTC. Protein product: CSAEAPLAGGPMYNEQFF.

This clonotype was seen ten or more times. The chain links TRBV27 to TRBJ2-7, with D possibly matching TRBD1 (5 bases). CDR3 size: 13 residues. The germline V and J ends were trimmed by 6 bases and 0 bases, with 9 bases remaining between them. Germline loops: CDR1 MNHEY, CDR2 SMNVEV (reference sequence). For the CDR3, the DNA is TGTGCCAGCAGCTTTCAGGGCTCCTACGAGCAGTACTTC. Translation gives CASSFQGSYEQYF.